The text below deals with one T cell receptor (beta chain). Antigen: not known. This entry comes from a study of T cells expressing NK-cell markers. Findings of the study overall: These same clonotypes (in several donors) also led the CD3+CD56-NKG2C+ fraction. Dominant NKG2C+ clonotypes were found to form roughly 1.0-7.0% of CD8+ T cells in five to seven donors.

The V gene's germline CDR1 is SGHRS and CDR2 YFSETQ. CDR3 length: 16 amino acids. Each CDR3 protein gets one entry in TCRdb, which reprocessed the 5' RACE reads and gives no DNA. The sample table includes 550,000 or so distinct CDR3 sequences. This sequence originates from a man younger than 30 in good health. The V call is TRBV5-1, the J call TRBJ2-4; TCRdb proposes TRBD1, but this gene call is untestable without DNA. Source material: blood T cells: a sorted CD56 or NKG2C T cell subset, CD4+ or CD8+ T cells, or bulk PBMC T cells (not recorded which). The CDR3 loop reads CASSLYPGTGENIQYF.